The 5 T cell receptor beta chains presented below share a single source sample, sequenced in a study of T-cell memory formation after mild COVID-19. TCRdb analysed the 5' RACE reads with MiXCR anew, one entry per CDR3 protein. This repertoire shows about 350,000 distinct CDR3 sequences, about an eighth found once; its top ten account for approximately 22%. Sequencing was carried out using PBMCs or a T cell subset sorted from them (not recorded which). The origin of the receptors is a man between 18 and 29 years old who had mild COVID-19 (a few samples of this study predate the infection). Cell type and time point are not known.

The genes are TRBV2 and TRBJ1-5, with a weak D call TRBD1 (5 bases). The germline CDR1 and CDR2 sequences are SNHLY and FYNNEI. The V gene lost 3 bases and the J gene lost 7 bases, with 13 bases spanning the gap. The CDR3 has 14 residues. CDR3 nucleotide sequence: TGTGCCAGCAGTGAGGGGGGTATTAACCAGCCCCAGCATTTT. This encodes CASSEGGINQPQHF.

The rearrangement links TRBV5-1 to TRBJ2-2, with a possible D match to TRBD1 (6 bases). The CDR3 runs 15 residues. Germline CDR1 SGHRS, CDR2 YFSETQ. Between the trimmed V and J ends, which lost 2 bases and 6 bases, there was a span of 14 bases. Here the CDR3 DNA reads TGCGCCAGCAGCTTTGTCAGGGGAACCGCCGGGGAGCTGTTTTTT. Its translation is CASSFVRGTAGELFF.

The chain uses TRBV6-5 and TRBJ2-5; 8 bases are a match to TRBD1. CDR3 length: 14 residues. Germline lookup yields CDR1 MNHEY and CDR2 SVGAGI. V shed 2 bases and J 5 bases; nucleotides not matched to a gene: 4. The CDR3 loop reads CASSYGTGGETQYF. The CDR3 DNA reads TGTGCCAGCAGTTACGGAACAGGGGGGGAGACCCAGTACTTC.

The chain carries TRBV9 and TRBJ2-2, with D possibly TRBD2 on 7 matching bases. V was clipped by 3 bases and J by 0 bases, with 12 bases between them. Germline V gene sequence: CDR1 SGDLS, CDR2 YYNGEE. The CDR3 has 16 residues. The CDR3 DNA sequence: TGTGCCAGCAGCGAAGGCGGGGGCCCGAACACCGGGGAGCTGTTTTTT. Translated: CASSEGGGPNTGELFF.

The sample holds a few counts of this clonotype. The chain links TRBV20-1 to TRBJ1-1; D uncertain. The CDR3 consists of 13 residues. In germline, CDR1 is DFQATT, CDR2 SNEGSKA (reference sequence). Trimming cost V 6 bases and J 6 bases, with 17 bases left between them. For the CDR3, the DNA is TGCAGTGCCCCCGGCCCCGGCGGCGCTGAAGCTTTCTTT. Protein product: CSAPGPGGAEAFF.